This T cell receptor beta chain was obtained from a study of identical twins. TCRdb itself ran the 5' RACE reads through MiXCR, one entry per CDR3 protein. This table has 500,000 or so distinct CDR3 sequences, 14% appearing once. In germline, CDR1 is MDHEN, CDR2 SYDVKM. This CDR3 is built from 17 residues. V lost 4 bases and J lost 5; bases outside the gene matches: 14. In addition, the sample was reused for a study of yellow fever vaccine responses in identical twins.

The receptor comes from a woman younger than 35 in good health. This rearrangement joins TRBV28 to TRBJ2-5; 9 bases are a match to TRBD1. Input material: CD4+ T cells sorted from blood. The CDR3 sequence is CASSSYSGTGRRETQYF. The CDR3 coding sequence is TGTGCCAGCAGTTCCTACTCCGGGACAGGGCGCCGGGAGACCCAGTACTTC.